Presented here are 22 T cell receptor beta chains from one specimen sequenced in a study of CD8 T cells in ankylosing spondylitis. Study results and caveats: A motif in TCR beta, a set of several highly homologous variants, appeared characteristic of ankylosing spondylitis blood.

No cognate antigen is known for these TCRs. TCRdb independently ran MiXCR on the 5' RACE reads; one entry per CDR3 protein. The sample contains about 840,000 distinct CDR3 sequences, 12% of which appear only once. The material sequenced was blood, either unsorted or a sorted T cell fraction (not recorded which). These receptors were obtained from a male donor with ankylosing spondylitis.

This clonotype has just a few counts. The chain recombines TRBV9 with TRBJ2-3; D is unresolved. The CDR3 contains 14 residues. Germline V gene data show CDR1 as SGDLS and CDR2 as YYNGEE. Trimming shortened V by 1 base and J by 4 bases, and 10 bases separated the two germline ends. The CDR3 nucleotides read TGTGCCAGCAGCGTATCCGGGTACCCAGATACGCAGTATTTT. Translated, it gives CASSVSGYPDTQYF.

This clonotype was picked up a small number of times. The chain links TRBV30 to TRBJ2-7; D call uncertain. Germline V gene sequence: CDR1 GTSNPN, CDR2 SVGIG (reference sequence). V shed 2 bases and J shed 0 bases, with 11 bases lying between them. This CDR3 has 14 amino acids. The DNA for the CDR3 is TGTGCCTGGAGTCTGGACGGACCCTCCTACGAGCAGTACTTC. This encodes CAWSLDGPSYEQYF.

This clonotype was picked up many times. The chain is built from TRBV20-1 and TRBJ2-7, with D perhaps TRBD1 (5 bases). V was pared by 0 bases and J by 2 bases, with 14 bases between. Germline CDR1 and CDR2: DFQATT and SNEGSKA (reference sequence). The CDR3 totals 15 residues. CDR3 protein: CSARDRATDPYEQYF. The CDR3 DNA reads TGCAGTGCTAGAGATCGGGCGACAGACCCCTACGAGCAGTACTTC.

The CDR3 DNA sequence: TGTGCCAGCAGATGGGGTGGAAGAGGCTATGGCTACACCTTC. Its protein product is CASRWGGRGYGYTF. V and J are TRBV13 and TRBJ1-2; D is uncertain. The CDR3 totals 14 residues. Germline V gives CDR1 PRHDT, CDR2 FYEKMQ (reference sequence). The ends were cut back, 6 bases at V and 4 bases at J, with 15 bases in the middle.

This clonotype was detected only a few times. The V and J genes are TRBV5-1 and TRBJ2-1, with D possibly being TRBD2 (6 bases). V was clipped by 4 bases and J by 1 base, with 15 bases between them. Germline V gene data show CDR1 as SGHRS and CDR2 as YFSETQ. The CDR3 has 16 residues. CDR3 region: CASSPGRGSSYNEQFF. The CDR3 DNA sequence: TGCGCCAGCAGCCCGGGACGGGGGAGTTCCTACAATGAGCAGTTCTTC.

At least ten counts were recorded for this clonotype. J is TRBJ2-7 and V is TRBV29-1, with D possibly TRBD1 on 5 matching bases. The germline CDR1 and CDR2 sequences are SQVTM and ANQGSEA. Trimming cost V 7 bases and J 2 bases, with 15 bases left between them. The CDR3 consists of 13 residues. CDR3 coding DNA: TGCAGCGGACTCGCGACAGTTACCTACGAGCAGTACTTC. The encoded protein is CSGLATVTYEQYF.

The rearrangement uses TRBV12-3 or TRBV12-4 and TRBJ1-1; no firm D call. Trimming removed 5 bases at V and 4 bases at J, with 14 bases between. The CDR3 sequence is 14 residues long. The CDR3 reads CASSIRWVGTEAFF. In DNA, the CDR3 is TGTGCCAGCAGTATCAGGTGGGTCGGCACTGAAGCTTTCTTT.

This clonotype was recorded many times. This chain joins TRBV12-3 or TRBV12-4 and TRBJ2-1, with unresolved D. V gave up 3 bases and J gave up 8 bases, with 8 bases separating them. This CDR3 has 12 amino acids. The CDR3 region has the DNA TGTGCCAGCAGTTTGTACAACGATGAGCAGTTCTTC. Translating it yields CASSLYNDEQFF.

This clonotype was seen more than once but under ten times. The chain joins TRBV20-1 to TRBJ1-3; D might be TRBD1 (6 bases). CDR3 length: 13 residues. Trimming left V 6 bases short and J 3 bases short, with 12 bases between. Germline lookup yields CDR1 DFQATT and CDR2 SNEGSKA (reference sequence). The chain's CDR3 is CSAQQGGGNTIYF. The DNA of the CDR3 is TGCAGTGCCCAACAGGGTGGTGGAAACACCATATATTTT.

This clonotype was seen a handful of times. V gene TRBV20-1 combines with J gene TRBJ2-1; 10 nucleotides align to TRBD1. Germline lookup yields CDR1 DFQATT and CDR2 SNEGSKA (reference sequence). The ends lost 1 base at V and 13 bases at J; junction bases unmatched: 10. There are 14 residues in the CDR3. The CDR3 DNA reads TGCAGTGCTAGAGTGGAAACCGGGACAGGGGCACAGTTCTTC. Encoded protein: CSARVETGTGAQFF.

The gene calls are TRBV20-1 and TRBJ1-1; unclear D gene. The germline V gene has CDR1 DFQATT and CDR2 SNEGSKA (reference sequence). V lost 0 bases and J 0 bases, leaving 8 bases between the germline ends. This CDR3 is 14 amino acids long. The CDR3: CSARDQRLNTEAFF. The CDR3 DNA sequence: TGCAGTGCTAGAGATCAACGGCTGAACACTGAAGCTTTCTTT.

This clonotype was found many times. The J gene is TRBJ1-1, the V gene TRBV29-1; D remains unclear. The V gene's germline CDR1 is SQVTM and CDR2 ANQGSEA. The V gene lost 0 bases and the J gene lost 12 bases, with 14 bases spanning the gap. The CDR3 totals 12 residues. Here the CDR3 DNA reads TGCAGCGTTGAAGAGGCGGGGATAGTAACTTTCTTT. The encoded protein is CSVEEAGIVTFF.

The gene calls are TRBV9 and TRBJ1-2, with a weak D call TRBD1 (5 bases). Trimming took off 4 bases at V and 1 base at J, with 14 bases between the two ends. CDR1 is SGDLS and CDR2 is YYNGEE in the germline V gene. This CDR3 has 15 amino acids. This chain's CDR3 is CASSPRLGGNYGYTF. In DNA, the CDR3 is TGTGCCAGCAGCCCCCGACTGGGGGGTAACTATGGCTACACCTTC.

This clonotype was seen only a few times. CDR3 sequence reads: CAISRDLNSPLHF. The CDR3 DNA is TGTGCCATCAGCCGGGACCTTAATTCACCCCTCCACTTT. The chain has TRBV10-3 and TRBJ1-6; D might be TRBD1 (5 bases). The CDR3 covers 13 residues. Trimming removed 6 bases from V and 6 bases from J, with 9 bases in between. CDR1 and CDR2 from the germline V gene are ENHRY and SYGVKD.

This clonotype was detected only a few times. The chain combines TRBV10-2 with TRBJ1-1; D is perhaps TRBD1 (6 bases). Deletions cut 7 bases from V and 3 bases from J, with 21 bases between. Germline loops: CDR1 WSHSY, CDR2 SAAADI. The CDR3 covers 16 residues. In nucleotides, the CDR3 is TGCGCCAGCAACAGGGTTTGGGTCCAGACTTACACTGAAGCTTTCTTT. Translated: CASNRVWVQTYTEAFF.

The chain employs TRBV12-3 or TRBV12-4 and TRBJ1-6; maybe TRBD1 (5 bases). CDR3 length: 14 residues. Trimming shortened V by 7 bases and J by 7 bases, and 14 bases separated the two germline ends. The CDR3 loop reads CASTPGWGNSPLHF. The CDR3 region has the DNA TGTGCCAGCACCCCAGGGTGGGGAAATTCACCCCTCCACTTT.

The chain is built from TRBV9 and TRBJ2-7; no clear D. V lost 0 bases to trimming and J lost 0 bases, with 10 bases between them. CDR3 length equals 15 residues. CDR1 and CDR2 from the germline V gene are SGDLS and YYNGEE. The CDR3 DNA reads as TGTGCCAGCAGCGTAGGGGCGTTTAGCTCCTACGAGCAGTACTTC. The encoded protein is CASSVGAFSSYEQYF.

This clonotype was observed a handful of times. The chain combines TRBV5-1 with TRBJ2-7, with a possible D match to TRBD1 (5 bases). There are 13 residues in the CDR3. V was shortened by 3 bases and J by 4 bases, with 11 bases between the two germline ends. The V gene's germline CDR1 is SGHRS and CDR2 YFSETQ. The CDR3 loop reads CASSSPDIYEQYF. CDR3 DNA sequence: TGCGCCAGCAGCTCACCGGACATTTACGAGCAGTACTTC.

This clonotype was counted many times. In nucleotides, the CDR3 is TGCAGTGCCTGCGGGACAGGCGGAGAGACCCAGTACTTC. It specifies CSACGTGGETQYF. The rearrangement links TRBV20-1 to TRBJ2-5, with 8 bases aligning to TRBD1. With V trimmed by 6 bases and J by 4 bases, 7 bases remained unmatched. This CDR3 region has 13 residues. Per germline, CDR1 DFQATT and CDR2 SNEGSKA (reference sequence).

V usage is TRBV5-1 and J usage is TRBJ2-5; TRBD2 matches 9 bases. Germline V CDR1 and CDR2: SGHRS, YFSETQ. The CDR3 extends over 16 amino acids. J lost 1 base, V lost 2 bases, and 6 bases had no gene match. In nucleotides, the CDR3 is TGCGCCAGCAGCTTAATGCGGGGGGGATTCCAAGAGACCCAGTACTTC. It translates to CASSLMRGGFQETQYF.

This clonotype has a count of ten or more. The V gene is TRBV6-5, the J gene TRBJ2-7; tentative D call: TRBD1 (5 bases). Per the germline V gene, CDR1 is MNHEY and CDR2 is SVGAGI. Deletions cut 4 bases from V and 0 bases from J, with 10 bases between. CDR3 length: 14 residues. CDR3 in DNA: TGTGCCAGCAGTTTGGGGCAGAACTCCTACGAGCAGTACTTC. Protein product: CASSLGQNSYEQYF.

In this sample, this clonotype turned up a few times. This chain joins TRBV20-1 and TRBJ1-2; D gene ambiguous. The CDR3 contains 13 residues. Trimming removed 7 bases at V and 6 bases at J, with 18 bases between. Looked up from germline, CDR1 is DFQATT and CDR2 is SNEGSKA (reference sequence). CDR3 protein: CSVTGSYRNGYTF. The CDR3 DNA is TGCAGTGTTACGGGCTCCTATAGGAATGGCTACACCTTC.